This TCR beta chain was captured in a study of blood T cell repertoires in COVID-19. Germline V gene lookup returns CDR1 SGDLS and CDR2 YYNGEE. The CDR3 spans 16 residues. V lost 0 bases to trimming and J lost 8 bases; unmatched junction nucleotides: 13. Methods used by the authors: Scientists estimated how many nucleated cells there were by amplifying reference gene primers. The assay was immunoSEQ multiplex PCR, and TCRdb's table has in-frame clones only and misses some. V, J and clone size reflect that table, while D and trimming were determined from the DNA. The sample yields under 200,000 clones, about 88% seen once.

The sequenced sample consisted of PBMCs or T cells enriched from blood (not recorded which). This receptor was taken from a middle-aged woman in a cohort exposed to, infected with or recovered from COVID-19 (not recorded which). The chain has TRBV9 and TRBJ1-2; 7 bases match TRBD1. The CDR3 nucleotides read TGTGCCAGCAGCGTAGATCACAGGGGAGGACCTTGGGGCTACACCTTC. This translates into CASSVDHRGGPWGYTF.